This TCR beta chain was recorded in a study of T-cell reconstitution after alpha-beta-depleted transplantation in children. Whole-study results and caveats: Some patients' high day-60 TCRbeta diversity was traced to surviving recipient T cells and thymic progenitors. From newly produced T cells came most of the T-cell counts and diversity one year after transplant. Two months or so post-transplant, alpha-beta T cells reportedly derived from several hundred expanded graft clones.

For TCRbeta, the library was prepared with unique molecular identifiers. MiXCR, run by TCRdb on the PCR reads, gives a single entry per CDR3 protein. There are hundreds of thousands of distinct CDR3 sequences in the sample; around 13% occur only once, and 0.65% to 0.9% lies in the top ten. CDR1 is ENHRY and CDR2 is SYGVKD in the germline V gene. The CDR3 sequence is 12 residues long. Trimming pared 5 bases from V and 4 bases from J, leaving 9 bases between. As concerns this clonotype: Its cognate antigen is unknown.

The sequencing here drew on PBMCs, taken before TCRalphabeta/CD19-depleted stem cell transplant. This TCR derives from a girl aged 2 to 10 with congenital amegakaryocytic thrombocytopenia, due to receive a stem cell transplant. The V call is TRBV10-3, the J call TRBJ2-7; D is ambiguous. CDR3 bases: TGTGCCATCAGTCCCGTCCCATACGAGCAGTACTTC. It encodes CAISPVPYEQYF.